The present T cell receptor (beta chain) was sequenced within a study of PD-1 blockade in classical Hodgkin lymphoma. Study-wide results and caveats: CD8+ TCR diversity did not rise significantly by C4D1, unlike CD4+.

Every patient had relapsed following autologous stem cell transplantation, and cohorts differed in brentuximab vedotin exposure. On this clone itself: Its antigen is unidentified.

The CDR3 runs to 15 residues. V shed 7 bases, J shed 10 bases, and the junction held 13 bases outside the gene matches. Germline CDR1 is SEHNR and CDR2 is FQNEAQ (reference sequence). Generated by immunoSEQ multiplex PCR, the TCRdb table keeps only in-frame clones and is missing some. This sample has roughly 9,900 clones; around nine tenths occur once, and the top ten carry roughly 14%. The sample here was peripheral blood mononuclear cells (PBMCs), taken at baseline. The genes are TRBV7-9 and TRBJ2-1; TRBD2 aligns across 10 bases. This TCR was recovered from a human donor with classical Hodgkin lymphoma. CDR3 sequence reads: CASTSQLAGVKEQFF. The CDR3 bases are TGTGCCAGCACCTCGCAGCTAGCGGGAGTAAAGGAGCAGTTCTTC.